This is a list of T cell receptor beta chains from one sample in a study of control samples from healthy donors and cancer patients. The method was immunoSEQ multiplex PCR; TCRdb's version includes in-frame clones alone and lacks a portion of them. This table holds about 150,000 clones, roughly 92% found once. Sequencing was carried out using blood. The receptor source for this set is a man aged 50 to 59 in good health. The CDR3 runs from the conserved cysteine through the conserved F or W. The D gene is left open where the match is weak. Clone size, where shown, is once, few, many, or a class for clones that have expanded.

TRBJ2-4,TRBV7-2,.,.,TGTGCCAGCAGCCAAAGGGGCGGGAAGGGCATTCAGTACTTC,CASSQRGGKGIQYF
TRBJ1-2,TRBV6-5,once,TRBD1,TGTGCCAGCAGTTACTCAACTGGGACAGGGAATGGCTACACCTTC,CASSYSTGTGNGYTF
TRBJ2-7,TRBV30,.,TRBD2,TGTGCCTGGACTAGCGGGACCTACGAGCAGTACTTC,CAWTSGTYEQYF
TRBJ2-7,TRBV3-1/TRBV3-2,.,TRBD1,TGTGCCAGCAGCCTGGTGCAGGGGGCGGGTGAGCAGTACTTC,CASSLVQGAGEQYF
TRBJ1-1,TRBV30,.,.,TGTGCCTGGAGTGCCCAGGTAAACACTGAAGCTTTCTTT,CAWSAQVNTEAFF
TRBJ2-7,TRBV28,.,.,TGTGCCAGCAGTTTAGTTTATCCTCGCTACGAGCAGTACTTC,CASSLVYPRYEQYF
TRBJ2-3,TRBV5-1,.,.,TGCGCCAGCAGCTTGGCTAGCATCACAGATACGCAGTATTTT,CASSLASITDTQYF
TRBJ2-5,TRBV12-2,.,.,TGTGCAAGTCGCTTAGCGGACCCAGACAGGGAGACCCAGTACTTC,CASRLADPDRETQYF
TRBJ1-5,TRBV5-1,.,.,TGCGCCAGCAGCTTGGTCCCGTCAGATCCCTTTAACAATCAGCCCCAGCATTTT,CASSLVPSDPFNNQPQHF
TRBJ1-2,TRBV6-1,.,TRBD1,TGTGCCAGCAGTGAGGGACAGGCAAACTATGGCTACACCTTC,CASSEGQANYGYTF
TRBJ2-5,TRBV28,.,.,TGTGCCAGCACCGGACCAGTAGTCCAAGAGACCCAGTACTTC,CASTGPVVQETQYF
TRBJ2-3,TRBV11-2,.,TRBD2,TGTGCCAGCAGCTCCCTGACTAGCGGGAGTCAGGGTACGCAGTATTTT,CASSSLTSGSQGTQYF
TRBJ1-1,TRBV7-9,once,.,TGTGCCAGCAGCTTGGGGGTTGACACTGAAGCTTTCTTT,CASSLGVDTEAFF
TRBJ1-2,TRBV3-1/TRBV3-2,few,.,TGTGCCAGCAGCCAACCCGGGCAGGCCTATGGCTACACCTTC,CASSQPGQAYGYTF
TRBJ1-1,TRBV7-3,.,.,TGTGCCAGCAGCCTATACAGGGACGCGAACACTGAAGCTTTCTTT,CASSLYRDANTEAFF
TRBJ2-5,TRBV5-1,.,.,TGCGCCAGCAGCTTGGTTGTCGGCAGGGGTCGGGAGACCCAGTACTTC,CASSLVVGRGRETQYF
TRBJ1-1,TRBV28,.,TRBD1,TGTGCCGCACAGGGGATTTGGAACACTGAAGCTTTCTTT,CAAQGIWNTEAFF
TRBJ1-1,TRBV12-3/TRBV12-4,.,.,TGTGCCAGCAGCGAAGGGAACACTGAAGCTTTCTTT,CASSEGNTEAFF
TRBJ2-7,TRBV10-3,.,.,TGTGCCATCAGCCCGAGACGGCCAGATGAGCAGTACTTC,CAISPRRPDEQYF
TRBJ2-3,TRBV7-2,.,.,TGTGCCAGCAGCTTAGGACCGCCAGGCACAGATACGCAGTATTTT,CASSLGPPGTDTQYF
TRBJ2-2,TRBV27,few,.,TGTGCCAGCAACCAAGGACGCGCGAACACCGGGGAGCTGTTTTTT,CASNQGRANTGELFF
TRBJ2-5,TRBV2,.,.,TGTGCCAGCAGTGATGGCAGTCCAGGCGAGGCCCAGTACTTC,CASSDGSPGEAQYF
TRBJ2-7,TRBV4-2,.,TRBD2,TGTGCCAGCAGCCATAGGACTAGCGGCTACGAGCAGTACTTC,CASSHRTSGYEQYF
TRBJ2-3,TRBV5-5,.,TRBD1,TGTGCCAGCATGCCGACAGGGGCGGCAGATACGCAGTATTTT,CASMPTGAADTQYF
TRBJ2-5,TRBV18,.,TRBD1,TGTGCCAGCTCACCAGGGACAGGGAGAGAGACCCAGTACTTC,CASSPGTGRETQYF
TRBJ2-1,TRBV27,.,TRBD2,TGTGCCAGCAGTCCGGGACTAGCGCCTCTGGGGTCCTACAATGAGCAGTTCTTC,CASSPGLAPLGSYNEQFF
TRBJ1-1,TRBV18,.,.,TGTGCCAGCTCTTCAGGACAGAACACTGAAGCTTTCTTT,CASSSGQNTEAFF
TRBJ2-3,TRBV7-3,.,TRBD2,TGTGCCAGCAGCCCCGGGACTAGCGGGAGTGTAGGCACAGATACGCAGTATTTT,CASSPGTSGSVGTDTQYF
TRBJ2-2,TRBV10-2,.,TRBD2,TGCGCCAGCAAAACTAGCGGGAGGGCGAACACCGGGGAGCTGTTTTTT,CASKTSGRANTGELFF
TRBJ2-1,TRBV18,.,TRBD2,TGTGCCAGCTCACCGGGACTAGGGGATCTGTTCTTC,CASSPGLGDLFF
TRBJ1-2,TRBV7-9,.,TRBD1,TGTGCCAGCAGTCTTCCGGGACAGGATTATGGCTACACCTTC,CASSLPGQDYGYTF
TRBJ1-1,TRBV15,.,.,TGTGCCACCAGCAGAGATGGCAGGGACGAAGCTTTCTTT,CATSRDGRDEAFF
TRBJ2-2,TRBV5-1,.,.,TGCGCCAGCAGCTTGGCACAGAGCCCCGGGACGGGCGAGCTGTTTTTT,CASSLAQSPGTGELFF
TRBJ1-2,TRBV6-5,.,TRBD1,TGTGCCAGCAGTTATTTCGGGACAGGGGGCGGTGGCTACACCTTC,CASSYFGTGGGGYTF
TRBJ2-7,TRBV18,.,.,TGTGCCAGCTCACCACCGAGCCTCTACGAGCAGTACTTC,CASSPPSLYEQYF
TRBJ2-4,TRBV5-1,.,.,TGCGCCAGCAGCCCGGAGGGTTTTAAAAACATTCAGTACTTC,CASSPEGFKNIQYF
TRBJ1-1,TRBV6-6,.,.,TGTGCCAGCAGCGTGGACAGCGGCACTGAAGCTTTCTTT,CASSVDSGTEAFF
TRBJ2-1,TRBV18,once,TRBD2,TGTGCCAGCTCACCACGTAGCGGGACCTACAATGAGCAGTTCTTC,CASSPRSGTYNEQFF
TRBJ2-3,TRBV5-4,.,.,TGTGCCACGATCAGCGGAGGGGCAGATACGCAGTATTTT,CATISGGADTQYF
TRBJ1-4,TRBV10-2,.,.,TGCGCCAGCAGTAGGACGGTGGATGAAAAACTGTTTTTT,CASSRTVDEKLFF
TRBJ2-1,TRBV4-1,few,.,TGCGCCAGCAGCCAAGATGGTGGGACCAGGCAGTTCTTC,CASSQDGGTRQFF
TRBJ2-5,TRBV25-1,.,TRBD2,TGTGCCAGCAGTATGCGTGTAGCGGGAGTAGATGTGTCAGAGACCCAGTACTTC,CASSMRVAGVDVSETQYF
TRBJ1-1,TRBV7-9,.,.,TGTGCCAGCAGCCGGGACGGCTACACTGAAGCTTTCTTT,CASSRDGYTEAFF
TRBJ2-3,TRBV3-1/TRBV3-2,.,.,TGTGCCAGCAGCCAAGACTCTCCCGGGGTTGCAGATACGCAGTATTTT,CASSQDSPGVADTQYF
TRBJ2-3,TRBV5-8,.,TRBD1,TGTGCCAGCAGCTTGGGGGGACAGATCACAGATACGCAGTATTTT,CASSLGGQITDTQYF
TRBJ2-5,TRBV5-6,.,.,TGTGCCAGCAGCTTGAAGGGGTACCAAGAGACCCAGTACTTC,CASSLKGYQETQYF
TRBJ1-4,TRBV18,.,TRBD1,TGTGCCAGCTCACTCTCTTCAGGGGGCTCTGAAAAACTGTTTTTT,CASSLSSGGSEKLFF
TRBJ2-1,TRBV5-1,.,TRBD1,TGCGCCAGCAGCTTGATGGCGACAGGGGGAAATGAGCAGTTCTTC,CASSLMATGGNEQFF
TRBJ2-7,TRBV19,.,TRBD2,TGTGCCAGTAGTGCGGGACTAGCCTTACACGAGCAGTACTTC,CASSAGLALHEQYF
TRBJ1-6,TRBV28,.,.,TGTGCCAGCAGAATACAGAATTCACCCCTCCACTTT,CASRIQNSPLHF
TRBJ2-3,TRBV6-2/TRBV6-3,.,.,TGTGCCAGCAGTTACAAAGGGAATACGCAGTATTTT,CASSYKGNTQYF
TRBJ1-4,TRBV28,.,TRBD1,TGTGCCAGCAGTATCAGGGGGCGCGATGAAAAACTGTTTTTT,CASSIRGRDEKLFF
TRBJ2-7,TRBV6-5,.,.,TGTGCCAGCAGGTCAGGCGGCTACGAGCAGTACTTC,CASRSGGYEQYF
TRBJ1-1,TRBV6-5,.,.,TGTGCCAGCAGTTACCTCCGGAGCGGACAGAACACTGAAGCTTTCTTT,CASSYLRSGQNTEAFF
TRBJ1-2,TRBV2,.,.,TGTGCCAGCAGTGAATATGGGACATACCCAGGCTACACCTTC,CASSEYGTYPGYTF
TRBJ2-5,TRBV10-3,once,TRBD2,TGTGCCATCAGTCAGCGGGATACGGAGACCCAGTACTTC,CAISQRDTETQYF
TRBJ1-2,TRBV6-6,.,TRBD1,TGTGCCAGCAGTCGCACAACCTTAGACAGGGGGTCAGGCTACACCTTC,CASSRTTLDRGSGYTF
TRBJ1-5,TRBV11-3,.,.,TGTGCCAGCAGCAACGGGGGGGAGGGCGTGGGCAATCAGCCCCAGCATTTT,CASSNGGEGVGNQPQHF
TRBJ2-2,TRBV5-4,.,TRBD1,TGTGCCAGCAGCAGGACAGGGGGTGAGGCCGGGGAGCTGTTTTTT,CASSRTGGEAGELFF